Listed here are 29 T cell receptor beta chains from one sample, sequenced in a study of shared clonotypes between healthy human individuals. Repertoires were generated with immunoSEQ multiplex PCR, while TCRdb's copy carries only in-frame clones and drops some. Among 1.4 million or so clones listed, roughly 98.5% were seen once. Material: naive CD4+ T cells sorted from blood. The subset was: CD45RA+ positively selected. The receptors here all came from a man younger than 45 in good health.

CDR3 sequence reads: CASSGDEGTGELFF. The CDR3, as DNA: TGCGCCAGCAGCGGTGACGAGGGGACCGGGGAGCTGTTTTTT. This rearrangement joins TRBV5-1 to TRBJ2-2; D is perhaps TRBD1 or TRBD2 (5 bases each). The V and J ends lost 4 bases and 5 bases respectively, with 12 bases between them. CDR3 size: 14 residues. The V gene's germline CDR1 is SGHRS and CDR2 YFSETQ.

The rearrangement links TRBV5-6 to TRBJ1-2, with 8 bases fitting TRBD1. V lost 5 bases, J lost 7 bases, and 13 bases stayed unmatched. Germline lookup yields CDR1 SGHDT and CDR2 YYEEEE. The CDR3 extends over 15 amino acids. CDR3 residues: CASSGDRGSAGGYTF. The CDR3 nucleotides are TGTGCCAGCAGTGGAGACAGGGGATCCGCCGGTGGCTACACCTTC.

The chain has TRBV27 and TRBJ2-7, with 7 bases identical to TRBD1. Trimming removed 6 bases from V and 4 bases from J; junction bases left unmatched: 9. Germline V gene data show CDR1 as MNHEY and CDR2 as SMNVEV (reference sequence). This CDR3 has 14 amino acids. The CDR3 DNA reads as TGTGCCAGCAGGGAACAGGGGACGGCTTACGAGCAGTACTTC. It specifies CASREQGTAYEQYF.

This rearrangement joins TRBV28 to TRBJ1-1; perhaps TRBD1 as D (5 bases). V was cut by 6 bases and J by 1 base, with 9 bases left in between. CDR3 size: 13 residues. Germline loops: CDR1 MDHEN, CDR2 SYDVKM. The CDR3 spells CASSLDRNTEAFF. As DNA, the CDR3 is TGTGCCAGCAGCCTTGACAGGAACACTGAAGCTTTCTTT.

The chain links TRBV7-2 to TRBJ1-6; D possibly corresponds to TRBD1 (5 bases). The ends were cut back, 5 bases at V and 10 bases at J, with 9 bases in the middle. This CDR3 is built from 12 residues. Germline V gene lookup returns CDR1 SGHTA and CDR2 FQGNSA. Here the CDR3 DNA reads TGTGCCAGCAGCCCAGGGTGGTCACCCCTCCACTTT. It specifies CASSPGWSPLHF.

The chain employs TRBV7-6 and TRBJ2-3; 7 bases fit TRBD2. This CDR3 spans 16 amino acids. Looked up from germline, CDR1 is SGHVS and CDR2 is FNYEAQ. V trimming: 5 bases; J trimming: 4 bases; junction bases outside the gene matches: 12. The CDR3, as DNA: TGTGCCAGCAGCCCGAGGGGCGGGAGCGGGGCAGATACGCAGTATTTT. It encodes CASSPRGGSGADTQYF. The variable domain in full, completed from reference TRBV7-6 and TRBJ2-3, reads GAGVSQSPRYKVTKRGQDVALRCDPISGHVSLYWYRQALGQGPEFLTYFNYEAQQDKSGLPNDRFSAERPEGSISTLTIQRTEQRDSAMYRCASSPRGGSGADTQYFGPGTRLTVL.

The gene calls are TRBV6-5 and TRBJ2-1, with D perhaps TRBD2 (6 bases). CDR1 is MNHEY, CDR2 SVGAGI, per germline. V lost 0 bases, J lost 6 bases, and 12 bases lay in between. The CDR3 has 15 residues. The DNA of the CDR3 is TGTGCCAGCAGTTACTCGGGCGGGACTGGCAATGAGCAGTTCTTC. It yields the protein CASSYSGGTGNEQFF.

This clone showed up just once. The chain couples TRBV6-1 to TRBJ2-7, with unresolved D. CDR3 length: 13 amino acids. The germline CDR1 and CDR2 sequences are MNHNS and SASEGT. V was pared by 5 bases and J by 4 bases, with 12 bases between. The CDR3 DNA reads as TGTGCCAGCAGTCTTGGACGGTCGTACGAGCAGTACTTC. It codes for CASSLGRSYEQYF.

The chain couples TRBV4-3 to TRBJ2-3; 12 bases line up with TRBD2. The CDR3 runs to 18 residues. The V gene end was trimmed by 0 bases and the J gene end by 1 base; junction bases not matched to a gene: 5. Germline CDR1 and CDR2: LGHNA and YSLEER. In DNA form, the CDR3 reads TGCGCCAGCAGCCAAGATCTGCTAGCGGGAGGGCGCACAGATACGCAGTATTTT. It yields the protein CASSQDLLAGGRTDTQYF.

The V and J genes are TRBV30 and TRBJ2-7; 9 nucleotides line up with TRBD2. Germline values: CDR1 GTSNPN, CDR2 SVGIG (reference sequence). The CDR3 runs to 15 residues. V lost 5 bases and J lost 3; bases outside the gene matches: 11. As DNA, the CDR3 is TGTGCCTGGGGGCGGAGCGGGAGGCCACACTACGAGCAGTACTTC. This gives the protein CAWGRSGRPHYEQYF.

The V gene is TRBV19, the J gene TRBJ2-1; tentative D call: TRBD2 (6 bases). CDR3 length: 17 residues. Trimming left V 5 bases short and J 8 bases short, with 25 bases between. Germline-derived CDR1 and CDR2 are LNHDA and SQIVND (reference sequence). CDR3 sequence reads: CASSPRGLHMGNDEQFF. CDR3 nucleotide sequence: TGTGCCAGTAGTCCAAGGGGACTGCACATGGGTAACGATGAGCAGTTCTTC.

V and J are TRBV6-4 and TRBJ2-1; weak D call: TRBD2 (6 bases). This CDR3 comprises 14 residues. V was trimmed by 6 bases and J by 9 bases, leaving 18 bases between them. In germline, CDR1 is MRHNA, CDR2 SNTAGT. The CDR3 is CASSRAGGVGEQFF. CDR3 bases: TGTGCCAGCAGCCGGGCCGGCGGGGTCGGTGAGCAGTTCTTC.

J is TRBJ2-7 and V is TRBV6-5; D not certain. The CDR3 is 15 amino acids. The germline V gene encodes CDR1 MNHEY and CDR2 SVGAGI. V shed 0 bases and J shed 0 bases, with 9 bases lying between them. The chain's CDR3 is CASSYSDGRSYEQYF. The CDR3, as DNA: TGTGCCAGCAGTTACTCTGACGGCCGCTCCTACGAGCAGTACTTC.

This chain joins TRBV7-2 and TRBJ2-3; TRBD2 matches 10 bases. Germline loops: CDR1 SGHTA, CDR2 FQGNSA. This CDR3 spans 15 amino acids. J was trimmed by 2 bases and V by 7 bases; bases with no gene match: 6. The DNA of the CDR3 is TGTGCCAGCAATCTAGCGGGAGTTTCCACAGATACGCAGTATTTT. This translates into CASNLAGVSTDTQYF.

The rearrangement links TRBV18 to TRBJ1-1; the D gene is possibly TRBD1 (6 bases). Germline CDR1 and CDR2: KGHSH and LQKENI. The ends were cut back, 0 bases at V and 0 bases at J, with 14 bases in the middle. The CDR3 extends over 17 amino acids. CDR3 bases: TGTGCCAGCTCACCACCCGATACAGGGCTTCTGAACACTGAAGCTTTCTTT. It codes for CASSPPDTGLLNTEAFF.

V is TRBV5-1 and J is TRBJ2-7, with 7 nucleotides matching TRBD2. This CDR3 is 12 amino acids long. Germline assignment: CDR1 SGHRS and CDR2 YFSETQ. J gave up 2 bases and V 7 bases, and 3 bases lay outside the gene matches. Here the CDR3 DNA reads TGCGCCAGCGGGAGGGGACCCTACGAGCAGTACTTC. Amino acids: CASGRGPYEQYF.

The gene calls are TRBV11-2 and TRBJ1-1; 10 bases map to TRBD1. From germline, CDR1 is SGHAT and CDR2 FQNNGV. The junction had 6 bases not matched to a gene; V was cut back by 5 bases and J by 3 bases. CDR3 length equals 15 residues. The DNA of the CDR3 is TGTGCCAGCAGCCCGGACAGGGGGACCCACACTGAAGCTTTCTTT. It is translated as CASSPDRGTHTEAFF.

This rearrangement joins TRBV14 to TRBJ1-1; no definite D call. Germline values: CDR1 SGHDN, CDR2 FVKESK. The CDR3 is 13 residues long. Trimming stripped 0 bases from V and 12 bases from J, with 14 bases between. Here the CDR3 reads CASSQESRTVPFF. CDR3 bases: TGTGCCAGCAGCCAAGAATCGCGAACAGTACCTTTCTTT.

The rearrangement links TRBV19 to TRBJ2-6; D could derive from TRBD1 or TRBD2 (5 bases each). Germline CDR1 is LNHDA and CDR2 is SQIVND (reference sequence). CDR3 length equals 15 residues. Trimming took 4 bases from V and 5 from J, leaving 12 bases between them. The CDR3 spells CASSTPVGRANVLTF. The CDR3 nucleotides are TGTGCCAGTAGTACCCCCGTGGGACGGGCCAACGTCCTGACTTTC.

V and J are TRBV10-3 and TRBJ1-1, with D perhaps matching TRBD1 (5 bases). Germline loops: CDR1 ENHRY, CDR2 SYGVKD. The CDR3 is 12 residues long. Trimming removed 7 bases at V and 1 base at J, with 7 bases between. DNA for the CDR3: TGTGCCATCACTACAGGGAACACTGAAGCTTTCTTT. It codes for CAITTGNTEAFF.

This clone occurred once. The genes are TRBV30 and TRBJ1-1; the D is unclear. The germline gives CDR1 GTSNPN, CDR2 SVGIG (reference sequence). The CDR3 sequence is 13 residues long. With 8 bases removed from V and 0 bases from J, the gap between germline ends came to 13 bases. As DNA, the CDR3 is TGTGCCCGTCGCGCGGTCATGAACACTGAAGCTTTCTTT. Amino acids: CARRAVMNTEAFF.

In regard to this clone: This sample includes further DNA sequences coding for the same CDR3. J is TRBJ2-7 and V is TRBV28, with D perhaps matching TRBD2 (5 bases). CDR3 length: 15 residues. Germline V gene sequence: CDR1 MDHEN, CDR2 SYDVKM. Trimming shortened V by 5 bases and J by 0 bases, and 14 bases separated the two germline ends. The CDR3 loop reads CASSPPGLSSYEQYF. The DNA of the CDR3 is TGTGCCAGCAGTCCCCCCGGACTGAGCTCCTACGAGCAGTACTTC.

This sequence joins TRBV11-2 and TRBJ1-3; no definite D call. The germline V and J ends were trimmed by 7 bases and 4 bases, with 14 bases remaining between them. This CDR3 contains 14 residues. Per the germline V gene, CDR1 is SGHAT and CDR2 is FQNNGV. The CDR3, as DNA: TGTGCCAGCACCCCTAGAGCAGGCGGAAACACCATATATTTT. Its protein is CASTPRAGGNTIYF. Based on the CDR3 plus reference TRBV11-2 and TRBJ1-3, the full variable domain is EAGVAQSPRYKIIEKRQSVAFWCNPISGHATLYWYQQILGQGPKLLIQFQNNGVVDDSQLPKDRFSAERLKGVDSTLKIQPAKLEDSAVYLCASTPRAGGNTIYFGEGSWLTVV.

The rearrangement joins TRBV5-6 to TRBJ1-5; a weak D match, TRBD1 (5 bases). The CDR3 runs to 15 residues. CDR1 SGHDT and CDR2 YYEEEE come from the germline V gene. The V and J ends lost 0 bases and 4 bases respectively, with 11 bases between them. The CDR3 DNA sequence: TGTGCCAGCAGCTTGGCCGGGACGGGTAATCAGCCCCAGCATTTT. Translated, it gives CASSLAGTGNQPQHF. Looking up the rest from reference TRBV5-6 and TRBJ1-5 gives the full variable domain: DAGVTQSPTHLIKTRGQQVTLRCSPKSGHDTVSWYQQALGQGPQFIFQYYEEEERQRGNFPDRFSGHQFPNYSSELNVNALLLGDSALYLCASSLAGTGNQPQHFGDGTRLSIL.

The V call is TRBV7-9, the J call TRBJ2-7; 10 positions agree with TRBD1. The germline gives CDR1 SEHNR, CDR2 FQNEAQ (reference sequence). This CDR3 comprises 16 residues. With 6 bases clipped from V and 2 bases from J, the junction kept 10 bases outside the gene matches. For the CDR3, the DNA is TGTGCCAGCAGTCAATGGGGAGGGACAGGGGCCTACGAGCAGTACTTC. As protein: CASSQWGGTGAYEQYF.

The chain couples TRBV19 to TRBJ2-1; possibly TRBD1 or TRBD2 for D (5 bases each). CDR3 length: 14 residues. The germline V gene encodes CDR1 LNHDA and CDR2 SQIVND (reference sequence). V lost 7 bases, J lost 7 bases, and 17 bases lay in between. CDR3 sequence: CASTLGGTGNEQFF. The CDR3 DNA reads TGTGCCAGTACCCTTGGGGGAACTGGAAATGAGCAGTTCTTC. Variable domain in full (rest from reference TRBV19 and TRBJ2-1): DGGITQSPKYLFRKEGQNVTLSCEQNLNHDAMYWYRQDPGQGLRLIYYSQIVNDFQKGDIAEGYSVSREKKESFPLTVTSAQKNPTAFYLCASTLGGTGNEQFFGPGTRLTVL.

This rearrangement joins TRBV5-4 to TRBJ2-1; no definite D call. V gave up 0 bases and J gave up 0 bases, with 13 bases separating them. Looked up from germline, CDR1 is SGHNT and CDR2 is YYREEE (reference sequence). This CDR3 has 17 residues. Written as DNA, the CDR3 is TGTGCCAGCAGCTTGGTTCCCTCGGCGAGCTCCTACAATGAGCAGTTCTTC. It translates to CASSLVPSASSYNEQFF.

CDR3 amino acids: CASSLGQTLTNEKLFF. The DNA of the CDR3 is TGTGCCAGCAGTTTGGGACAGACGTTAACTAATGAAAAACTGTTTTTT. V gene TRBV11-2 combines with J gene TRBJ1-4; the match to TRBD1 covers 7 bases. CDR3 size: 16 residues. V lost 6 bases and J lost 1; bases outside the gene matches: 8. Looked up from germline, CDR1 is SGHAT and CDR2 is FQNNGV.

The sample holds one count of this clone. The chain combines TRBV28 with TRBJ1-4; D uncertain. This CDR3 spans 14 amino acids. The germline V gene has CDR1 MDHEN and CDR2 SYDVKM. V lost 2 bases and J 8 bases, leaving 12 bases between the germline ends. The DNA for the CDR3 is TGTGCCAGCAGTTTACTACAGCCTAGCGAAAAACTGTTTTTT. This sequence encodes CASSLLQPSEKLFF.